This TCR beta chain originates from a study of pediatric ulcerative colitis. V was clipped by 1 base and J by 4 bases, with 14 bases between them. The CDR3 totals 16 residues. Germline assignment: CDR1 SGHTA and CDR2 FQGNSA. Measured with immunoSEQ multiplex PCR; TCRdb has only the in-frame clones, and not every one. The data hold 60,000 to 75,000 clones, with 75% to 85% observed a single time. Concerning this clone: Its antigen remains unknown.

Study-wide results and limits: Rectal repertoires separated controls, mild-moderate and acute severe colitis. Total lymphocyte DNA, not sorted subsets, was the template.

Source material: blood. This rearrangement joins TRBV7-2 to TRBJ1-5; perhaps TRBD1 as D (6 bases). The receptor was isolated from a boy younger than 18 with moderate ulcerative colitis. For the CDR3, the DNA is TGTGCCAGCAGCTTAGAAGGACAGCGCCTTAATCAGCCCCAGCATTTT. Its protein is CASSLEGQRLNQPQHF.